Here is one T cell receptor (beta chain) with its context. The data belong to a study of T cell clonotyping in hematopoietic cell transplantation. The assay was immunoSEQ multiplex PCR, and TCRdb's table has in-frame clones only and misses some. The repertoire consists of 30,000 to 40,000 clones, with roughly 96% occurring once and the leading ten covering around 1.5%. Time point meaning: recipient sample about 28 days before transplant, after cytoreduction. The CDR3 contains 19 residues. V lost 3 bases, J lost 2 bases, and 17 bases stayed unmatched. Germline V gives CDR1 SGHKS, CDR2 YYEKEE (reference sequence).

This chain uses TRBV5-5 with TRBJ1-2, with 9 positions matching TRBD1. Sequencing was performed on peripheral blood mononuclear cells, taken before stem cell transplant. The clonotype originates from a man aged 35 to 55 with chronic myeloid leukemia. Some clones in this sample may be carry-over from other donors' samples. This chain's CDR3 is CASSSPKGTGWYSNYGYTF. The DNA of the CDR3 is TGTGCCAGCAGCTCCCCCAAAGGGACAGGGTGGTATTCGAACTATGGCTACACCTTC.